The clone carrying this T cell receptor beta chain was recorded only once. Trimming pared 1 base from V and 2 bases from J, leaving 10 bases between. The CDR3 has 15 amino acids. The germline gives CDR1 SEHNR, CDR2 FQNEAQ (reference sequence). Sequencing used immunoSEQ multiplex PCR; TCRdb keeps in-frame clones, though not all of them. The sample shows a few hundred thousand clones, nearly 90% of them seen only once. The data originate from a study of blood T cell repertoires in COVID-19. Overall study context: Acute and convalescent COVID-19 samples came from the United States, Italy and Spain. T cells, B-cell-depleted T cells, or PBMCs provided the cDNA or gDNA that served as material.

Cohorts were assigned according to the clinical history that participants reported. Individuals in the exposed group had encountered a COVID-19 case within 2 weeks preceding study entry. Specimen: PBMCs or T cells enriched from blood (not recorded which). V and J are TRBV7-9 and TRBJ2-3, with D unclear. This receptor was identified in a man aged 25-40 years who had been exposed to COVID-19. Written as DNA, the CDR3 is TGTGCCAGCAGCTTAGAGAGATATGCCACAGATACGCAGTATTTT. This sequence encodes CASSLERYATDTQYF. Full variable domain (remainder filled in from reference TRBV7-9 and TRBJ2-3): DTGVSQNPRHKITKRGQNVTFRCDPISEHNRLYWYRQTLGQGPEFLTYFQNEAQLEKSRLLSDRFSAERPKGSFSTLEIQRTEQGDSAMYLCASSLERYATDTQYFGPGTRLTVL.